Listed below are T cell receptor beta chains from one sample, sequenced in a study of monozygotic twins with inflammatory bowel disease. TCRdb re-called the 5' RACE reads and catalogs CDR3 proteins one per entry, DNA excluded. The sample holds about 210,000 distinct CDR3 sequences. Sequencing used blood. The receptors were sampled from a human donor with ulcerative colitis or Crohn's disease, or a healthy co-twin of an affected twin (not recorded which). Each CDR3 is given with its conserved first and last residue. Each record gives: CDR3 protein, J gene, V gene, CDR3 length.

cdr3_aa: CASRNRGDPSYEQYF
j_call: TRBJ2-7
v_call: TRBV27
cdr3_length: 15

cdr3_aa: CASLPAGANNEQFF
j_call: TRBJ2-1
v_call: TRBV27
cdr3_length: 14

cdr3_aa: CASSISITGNTIYF
j_call: TRBJ1-3
v_call: TRBV19
cdr3_length: 14

cdr3_aa: CASIGAFSYGYTF
j_call: TRBJ1-2
v_call: TRBV19
cdr3_length: 13

cdr3_aa: CASSLARQASTQYF
j_call: TRBJ2-5
v_call: TRBV7-6
cdr3_length: 14

cdr3_aa: CASSPHLFTNYGYTF
j_call: TRBJ1-2
v_call: TRBV12-3/TRBV12-4
cdr3_length: 15

cdr3_aa: CASSPTGRNTEAFF
j_call: TRBJ1-1
v_call: TRBV12-3/TRBV12-4
cdr3_length: 14

cdr3_aa: CASSLLGTNTEAFF
j_call: TRBJ1-1
v_call: TRBV7-9
cdr3_length: 14

cdr3_aa: CASSLGTHEETQYF
j_call: TRBJ2-5
v_call: TRBV7-2
cdr3_length: 14

cdr3_aa: CASSLVRLKLAPSSYNEQFF
j_call: TRBJ2-1
v_call: TRBV11-1
cdr3_length: 20

cdr3_aa: CASSRGIAKNIQYF
j_call: TRBJ2-4
v_call: TRBV2
cdr3_length: 14

cdr3_aa: CAISDGIQPQHF
j_call: TRBJ1-5
v_call: TRBV10-3
cdr3_length: 12

cdr3_aa: CASSSDGKNIQYF
j_call: TRBJ2-4
v_call: TRBV5-4
cdr3_length: 13

cdr3_aa: CASSLAETNQETQYF
j_call: TRBJ2-5
v_call: TRBV5-1
cdr3_length: 15

cdr3_aa: CSARDIRDRGDNEQFF
j_call: TRBJ2-1
v_call: TRBV20-1
cdr3_length: 16

cdr3_aa: CSASGTGRAWEAFF
j_call: TRBJ1-1
v_call: TRBV20-1
cdr3_length: 14

cdr3_aa: CASNSGGISGCTF
j_call: TRBJ1-2
v_call: TRBV7-8
cdr3_length: 13

cdr3_aa: CSAGTGDSGANVLTF
j_call: TRBJ2-6
v_call: TRBV29-1
cdr3_length: 15

cdr3_aa: CASSFGGGTYNEQFF
j_call: TRBJ2-1
v_call: TRBV7-2
cdr3_length: 15

cdr3_aa: CASTMERETQYF
j_call: TRBJ2-5
v_call: TRBV7-2
cdr3_length: 12

cdr3_aa: CSANGLAGGRTDTQYF
j_call: TRBJ2-3
v_call: TRBV20-1
cdr3_length: 16

cdr3_aa: CASGLVLERRSYEQYF
j_call: TRBJ2-7
v_call: TRBV12-5
cdr3_length: 16

cdr3_aa: CASSSRAWGIQYF
j_call: TRBJ2-4
v_call: TRBV11-3
cdr3_length: 13

cdr3_aa: CASSLLQGQPQHF
j_call: TRBJ1-5
v_call: TRBV5-1
cdr3_length: 13

cdr3_aa: CASSRWGVGQPQHF
j_call: TRBJ1-5
v_call: TRBV3-1
cdr3_length: 14

cdr3_aa: CSARLPQGSDTQYF
j_call: TRBJ2-3
v_call: TRBV20-1
cdr3_length: 14

cdr3_aa: CATSRSRERNNEQFF
j_call: TRBJ2-1
v_call: TRBV15
cdr3_length: 15

cdr3_aa: CAGSRIGGDYTF
j_call: TRBJ1-2
v_call: TRBV12-3/TRBV12-4
cdr3_length: 12

cdr3_aa: CSARAKGSRDTQYF
j_call: TRBJ2-3
v_call: TRBV20-1
cdr3_length: 14

cdr3_aa: CASSLGTSENNEQFF
j_call: TRBJ2-1
v_call: TRBV5-1
cdr3_length: 15

cdr3_aa: CASSQLFWGGNTEAFF
j_call: TRBJ1-1
v_call: TRBV3-1
cdr3_length: 16

cdr3_aa: CASSLQLDRNTGELFF
j_call: TRBJ2-2
v_call: TRBV11-2
cdr3_length: 16

cdr3_aa: CASRFQHNTGELFF
j_call: TRBJ2-2
v_call: TRBV5-1
cdr3_length: 14

cdr3_aa: CSVRRGPTLNTEAFF
j_call: TRBJ1-1
v_call: TRBV20-1
cdr3_length: 15

cdr3_aa: CASSPLSGAKNIQYF
j_call: TRBJ2-4
v_call: TRBV4-1
cdr3_length: 15

cdr3_aa: CASSRGQGAFTEAFF
j_call: TRBJ1-1
v_call: TRBV6-1
cdr3_length: 15

cdr3_aa: CASSLRQGAAYNEQFF
j_call: TRBJ2-1
v_call: TRBV5-1
cdr3_length: 16

cdr3_aa: CASSYLSTGGNTEAFF
j_call: TRBJ1-1
v_call: TRBV5-1
cdr3_length: 16

cdr3_aa: CAIPLGTANTEAFF
j_call: TRBJ1-1
v_call: TRBV6-1
cdr3_length: 14

cdr3_aa: CASSLDWGLIGNTIYF
j_call: TRBJ1-3
v_call: TRBV5-6
cdr3_length: 16

cdr3_aa: CASSEGTGEGQPQHF
j_call: TRBJ1-5
v_call: TRBV6-1
cdr3_length: 15

cdr3_aa: CASSLDGAWTGGTEAFF
j_call: TRBJ1-1
v_call: TRBV12-3/TRBV12-4
cdr3_length: 17

cdr3_aa: CASSWRPNLSYEQYF
j_call: TRBJ2-7
v_call: TRBV12-3/TRBV12-4
cdr3_length: 15

cdr3_aa: CASSWGWATMNTEAFF
j_call: TRBJ1-1
v_call: TRBV5-1
cdr3_length: 16

cdr3_aa: CASSLGGSLREKLFF
j_call: TRBJ1-4
v_call: TRBV5-5
cdr3_length: 15

cdr3_aa: CATSDRYVRYGYTF
j_call: TRBJ1-2
v_call: TRBV24-1
cdr3_length: 14

cdr3_aa: CASSHDTGLYEQYF
j_call: TRBJ2-7
v_call: TRBV11-2
cdr3_length: 14

cdr3_aa: CASSLLGGSGNTIYF
j_call: TRBJ1-3
v_call: TRBV5-6
cdr3_length: 15

cdr3_aa: CAISGNSQETQYF
j_call: TRBJ2-5
v_call: TRBV10-3
cdr3_length: 13

cdr3_aa: CATSESGGASNNEQFF
j_call: TRBJ2-1
v_call: TRBV24-1
cdr3_length: 16